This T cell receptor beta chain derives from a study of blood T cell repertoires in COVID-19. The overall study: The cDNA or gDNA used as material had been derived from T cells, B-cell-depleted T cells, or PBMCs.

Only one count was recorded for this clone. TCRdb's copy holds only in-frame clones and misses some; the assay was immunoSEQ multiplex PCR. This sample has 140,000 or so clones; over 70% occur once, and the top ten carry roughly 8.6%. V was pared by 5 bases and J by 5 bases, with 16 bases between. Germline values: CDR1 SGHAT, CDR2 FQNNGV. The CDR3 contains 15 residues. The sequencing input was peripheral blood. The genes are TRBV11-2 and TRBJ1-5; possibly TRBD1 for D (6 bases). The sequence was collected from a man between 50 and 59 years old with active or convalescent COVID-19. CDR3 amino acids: CASSPAVGQYQPQHF. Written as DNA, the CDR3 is TGTGCCAGCAGCCCAGCGGTTGGACAGTATCAGCCCCAGCATTTT.